The following is a T cell receptor beta chain sequence with its context. Its antigen is as yet unknown. The donors comprised healthy bone marrow donors. Vbeta (60) and Jbeta (13) primers were used in the PCR. Sequenced by immunoSEQ multiplex PCR; TCRdb stores in-frame clones only, minus some. This repertoire shows about 160,000 clones, around 74% found once; its top ten account for 1.3% to 1.5%. Germline CDR1 and CDR2: LNHDA and SQIVND (reference sequence). V lost 5 bases to trimming and J lost 0 bases, with 14 bases between them. CDR3 length equals 15 residues. The sample originates from a study of cytomegalovirus exposure and HLA in healthy donors. Findings and limits, study-wide: An analysis that was carried out later associated 15,000 to 20,000 TCR beta sequences with HLA alleles at 0.05 false discovery rate. A later analysis, which compared TCR beta chains of equal frequency, found the HLA-associated ones more clonally expanded. Follow-up analysis later connected one missense variant in DCLRE1C with trimming of TCR beta V- and J-genes.

The sequence was obtained from a man aged 18-30 years in good health and CMV-seronegative. Specimen: PBMCs. V is TRBV19 and J is TRBJ2-7; D might be TRBD1 (5 bases). CDR3 DNA sequence: TGTGCCAGTAGTCAGGGTCCCTTGAGCTCCTACGAGCAGTACTTC. Protein product: CASSQGPLSSYEQYF.